This T cell receptor beta chain derives from a study of blood T cell repertoires in COVID-19. The wider study: Donors in the United States, Italy and Spain gave samples during acute or convalescent COVID-19. PBMCs, B-cell-depleted T cells, or T cells were the source of the cDNA or gDNA that made up the material.

The CDR3 has 16 amino acids. V was cut by 0 bases and J by 9 bases, with 18 bases left in between. Germline CDR1 and CDR2: MNHEY and SVGEGT. Study processing details: How many nucleated cells were present was estimated from reference gene primer amplification. The data were produced by immunoSEQ multiplex PCR, yet TCRdb's version contains in-frame clones alone and is incomplete. The V and J calls and clone size come from that table; D and trimming were worked out from the DNA. Among approximately 230,000 clones, around 83% were seen once, and the ten largest hold roughly 10%. J is TRBJ2-1 and V is TRBV6-2 or TRBV6-3; D possibly corresponds to TRBD2 (5 bases). The receptor comes from a man older than 75 with acute or convalescent COVID-19. Sample: peripheral blood. In DNA, the CDR3 is TGTGCCAGCAGTTACTCTGTTGCAGAGACCGGAGGTGAGCAGTTCTTC. Protein product: CASSYSVAETGGEQFF.